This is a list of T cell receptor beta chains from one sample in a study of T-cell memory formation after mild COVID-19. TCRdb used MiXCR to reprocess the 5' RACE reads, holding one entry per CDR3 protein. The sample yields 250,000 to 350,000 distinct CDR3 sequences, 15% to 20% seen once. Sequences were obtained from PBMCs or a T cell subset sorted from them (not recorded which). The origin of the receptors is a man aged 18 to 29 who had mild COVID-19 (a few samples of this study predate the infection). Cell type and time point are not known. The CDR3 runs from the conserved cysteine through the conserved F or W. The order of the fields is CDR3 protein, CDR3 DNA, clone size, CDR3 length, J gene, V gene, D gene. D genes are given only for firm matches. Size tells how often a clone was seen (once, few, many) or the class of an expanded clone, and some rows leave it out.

CASSRTGGDLYEAFF | TGTGCCAGCAGCCGTACAGGGGGCGACCTTTATGAAGCTTTCTTT | - | 15 | TRBJ1-1 | TRBV3-1 | TRBD1
CSVDSGSSGNTIYF | TGCAGCGTTGACTCCGGGAGCTCTGGAAACACCATATATTTT | few | 14 | TRBJ1-3 | TRBV29-1 | -
CASSPSPWTDTQYF | TGTGCCAGCAGCCCCTCCCCTTGGACAGATACGCAGTATTTT | - | 14 | TRBJ2-3 | TRBV3-1 | -
CASLGASTEAFF | TGCGCGAGCCTGGGGGCGTCTACTGAAGCTTTCTTT | - | 12 | TRBJ1-1 | TRBV5-1 | -
CASSQDEAGVETQYF | TGCGCCAGCAGCCAAGATGAGGCGGGGGTGGAGACCCAGTACTTC | - | 15 | TRBJ2-5 | TRBV4-1 | TRBD2
CAIRKPGQGNSPLHF | TGTGCCATCAGAAAACCGGGACAGGGTAATTCACCCCTCCACTTT | few | 15 | TRBJ1-6 | TRBV10-3 | TRBD1
CASRDRRTDTQYF | TGTGCCAGCAGGGACAGACGCACAGATACGCAGTATTTT | - | 13 | TRBJ2-3 | TRBV7-2 | -
CASSFGDSYEQYF | TGTGCCAGCAGTTTTGGGGATTCCTACGAGCAGTACTTC | - | 13 | TRBJ2-7 | TRBV6-5 | -
CASSLAGGPEQFF | TGCGCCAGCAGCTTGGCGGGGGGGCCCGAGCAGTTCTTC | few | 13 | TRBJ2-1 | TRBV5-1 | TRBD2
CSARDRGANTEAFF | TGCAGTGCTAGAGATAGGGGAGCGAACACTGAAGCTTTCTTT | - | 14 | TRBJ1-1 | TRBV20-1 | -
CASSSPGQGARRQYF | TGCGCCAGCAGCTCTCCGGGACAGGGGGCGCGCCGGCAGTACTTC | many | 15 | TRBJ2-7 | TRBV5-1 | TRBD1
CASSFIPTGANVLTF | TGTGCCAGCAGTTTCATACCGACTGGGGCCAACGTCCTGACTTTC | - | 15 | TRBJ2-6 | TRBV27 | -
CASSSIRGRGNTEAFF | TGTGCCAGCAGCTCGATCCGGGGGAGAGGGAACACTGAAGCTTTCTTT | - | 16 | TRBJ1-1 | TRBV7-9 | -
CASSPGQLNTGELFF | TGTGCCAGCAGCCCCGGGCAGTTGAACACCGGGGAGCTGTTTTTT | - | 15 | TRBJ2-2 | TRBV7-3 | -
CASSEAQGTGGDIQYF | TGTGCCAGCAGTGAAGCGCAGGGGACAGGGGGCGACATTCAGTACTTC | many | 16 | TRBJ2-4 | TRBV6-1 | TRBD1
CSARTGGYEQYF | TGCAGTGCAAGGACAGGGGGCTACGAGCAGTACTTC | - | 12 | TRBJ2-7 | TRBV20-1 | TRBD1
CATSRDRIGDTQYF | TGTGCCACCAGCAGAGATCGTATTGGGGATACGCAGTATTTT | many | 14 | TRBJ2-3 | TRBV15 | -
CASAVNTEAFF | TGCGCCAGCGCGGTCAACACTGAAGCTTTCTTT | - | 11 | TRBJ1-1 | TRBV5-1 | -
CASSTGTGGAFFEKLFF | TGTGCCAGCTCAACCGGGACAGGGGGCGCATTCTTTGAAAAACTGTTTTTT | - | 17 | TRBJ1-4 | TRBV18 | TRBD1
CASTRTPTGRYGYTF | TGTGCCAGCACCCGAACCCCAACAGGCCGGTATGGCTACACCTTC | - | 15 | TRBJ1-2 | TRBV2 | -
CASSVAGGGDSSYEQYF | TGTGCCAGCAGCGTAGCCGGCGGGGGCGATAGCTCCTACGAGCAGTACTTC | few | 17 | TRBJ2-7 | TRBV9 | -
CASSPLTAYNEQFF | TGTGCCAGCAGTCCCCTCACTGCCTACAATGAGCAGTTCTTC | few | 14 | TRBJ2-1 | TRBV6-2/TRBV6-3 | -
CASSYSRVYQPQHF | TGTGCCAGCAGTTACTCGAGGGTTTATCAGCCCCAGCATTTT | few | 14 | TRBJ1-5 | TRBV6-5 | -
CSATNTGPTEAFF | TGCAGTGCTACCAACACGGGGCCCACTGAAGCTTTCTTT | few | 13 | TRBJ1-1 | TRBV20-1 | -
CASRGTGSKLFF | TGTGCCAGCAGGGGGACAGGATCAAAACTGTTTTTT | once | 12 | TRBJ1-4 | TRBV2 | TRBD1
CASSPPALREQYF | TGTGCCAGCAGCCCCCCAGCGTTACGCGAGCAGTACTTC | few | 13 | TRBJ2-7 | TRBV11-2 | -
CASSTQLNTEAFF | TGTGCCAGCAGCACTCAACTGAACACTGAAGCTTTCTTT | - | 13 | TRBJ1-1 | TRBV6-2/TRBV6-3 | -
CASSQDGTDTDTQYF | TGTGCCAGCAGCCAAGATGGGACAGACACAGATACGCAGTATTTT | many | 15 | TRBJ2-3 | TRBV14 | TRBD1